This entry concerns a single T cell receptor beta chain. Its antigen remains unknown. With the 5' RACE reads reprocessed, TCRdb shows one record per CDR3 protein and no DNA. This listing includes some 500,000 distinct CDR3 sequences. The record originates from a study of T cells expressing NK-cell markers. Study summary: TCR beta repertoires came from sorted CD3+CD56+NKG2C+, CD3+CD56+NKG2C- and CD3+CD56-NKG2C+ T cells. Among the eight sequenced donors, seven tested HCMV-seropositive and one tested seronegative. General study results and limits: Dominant NKG2C+ clonotypes were found to form about 1.0-7.5% of CD8+ T cells in several donors. Several donors' CD3+CD56-NKG2C+ cells were dominated by the same clonotypes.

The V gene's germline CDR1 is LGHDT and CDR2 YNNKEL (reference sequence). The CDR3 extends over 18 amino acids. The specimen sequenced was blood T cells: a sorted CD56 or NKG2C T cell subset, CD4+ or CD8+ T cells, or bulk PBMC T cells (not recorded which). This clonotype was sampled from a woman in her forties or fifties in good health. This chain connects TRBV3-1 to TRBJ2-3; the TCRdb D gene call, TRBD2, has no DNA to confirm it. CDR3 region: CASSQFRGASGHLDTQYF.